The 3 T cell receptor beta chains reported below all come from one sample, sequenced in a study of T cell repertoires in cytomegalovirus infection. These receptors' targets are unknown. TCRdb redid the calling of the reads with MiXCR, one entry per CDR3 protein. The repertoire consists of some 800,000 distinct CDR3 sequences, with about 27% occurring once and the leading ten covering about 12%. Source: cultured CD8+ T cells from PBMCs, taken from culture after CMV antigen stimulation. Receptor source: a human donor in good health (CMV status not recorded). Some clones in this sample may be carry-over from other donors' samples.

This clonotype was observed a few times. This chain connects TRBV15 to TRBJ1-5; 9 nucleotides align to TRBD1. The CDR3 is 16 amino acids. Trimming took 0 bases from V and 4 from J; bases not matched to a gene: 4. Germline V gives CDR1 LNHNV, CDR2 YYDKDF (reference sequence). The chain's CDR3 is CATSRDLGTGNQPQHF. CDR3 DNA: TGTGCCACCAGCAGAGATCTAGGGACAGGGAATCAGCCCCAGCATTTT. Full variable domain (outside the CDR3, taken from reference TRBV15 and TRBJ1-5): DAMVIQNPRYQVTQFGKPVTLSCSQTLNHNVMYWYQQKSSQAPKLLFHYYDKDFNNEADTPDNFQSRRPNTSFCFLDIRSPGLGDTAMYLCATSRDLGTGNQPQHFGDGTRLSIL.

This clonotype was counted between two and nine times. V gene TRBV7-6 combines with J gene TRBJ2-2; maybe TRBD2 (5 bases). CDR3 length: 16 amino acids. Trimming stripped 5 bases from V and 5 bases from J, with 18 bases between. Germline V gene data show CDR1 as SGHVS and CDR2 as FNYEAQ. CDR3 sequence (DNA): TGTGCCAGCAGCCCTCTGACACAAACGGGGACCGGGGAGCTGTTTTTT. This sequence encodes CASSPLTQTGTGELFF. Using reference TRBV7-6 and TRBJ2-2 for the parts outside the CDR3, the full variable domain is GAGVSQSPRYKVTKRGQDVALRCDPISGHVSLYWYRQALGQGPEFLTYFNYEAQQDKSGLPNDRFSAERPEGSISTLTIQRTEQRDSAMYRCASSPLTQTGTGELFFGEGSRLTVL.

The chain uses TRBV6-2 or TRBV6-3 and TRBJ2-7; D not resolved. The germline V gene has CDR1 MNHEY and CDR2 SVGEGT. The V end was cut by 5 bases, the J end by 4 bases, with 6 bases between. This CDR3 has 11 residues. The CDR3 sequence is CASSHKYEQYV. As DNA, the CDR3 is TGTGCCAGCAGTCATAAGTACGAGCAGTACGTC.